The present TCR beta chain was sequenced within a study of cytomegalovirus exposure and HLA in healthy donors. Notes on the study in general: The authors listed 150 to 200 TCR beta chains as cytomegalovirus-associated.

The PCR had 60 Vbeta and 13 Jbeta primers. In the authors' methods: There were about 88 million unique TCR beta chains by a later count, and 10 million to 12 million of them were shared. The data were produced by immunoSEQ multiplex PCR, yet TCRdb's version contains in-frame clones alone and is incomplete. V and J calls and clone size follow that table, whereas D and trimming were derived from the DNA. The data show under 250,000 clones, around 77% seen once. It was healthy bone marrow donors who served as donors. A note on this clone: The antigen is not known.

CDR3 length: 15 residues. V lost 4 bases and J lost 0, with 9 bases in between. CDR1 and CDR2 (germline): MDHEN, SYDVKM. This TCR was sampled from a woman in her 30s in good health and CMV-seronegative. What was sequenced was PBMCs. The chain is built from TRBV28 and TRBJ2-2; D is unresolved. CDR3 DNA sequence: TGTGCCAGCAGTTCTCACGCAGCGAACACCGGGGAGCTGTTTTTT. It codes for CASSSHAANTGELFF.